There are a few counts of the clone carrying this T cell receptor beta chain. Its antigen is not known. The sample originates from a study of vaccination effects on CD4 cells after COVID-19. Sequencing used immunoSEQ multiplex PCR; TCRdb keeps in-frame clones, though not all of them. The data hold 65,000 to 90,000 clones, with under 85% observed a single time. The CDR3 sequence is 10 residues long. In germline, CDR1 is SQVTM, CDR2 ANQGSEA. V was cut by 6 bases and J by 7 bases, with 9 bases left in between. Before sequencing took place, the ViraFEST assay used viral peptide pools to expand antigen-specific CD4+ T cells. CD4+ T cells were isolated after around 10 days of culture. Recipients of the vaccine had no prior SARS-CoV-2 infection and negative nucleocapsid antibodies.

Specimen: CD4+ T cells from PBMCs cultured with HCoV-NL63 spike peptides, collected before COVID-19 vaccination. The V call is TRBV29-1, the J call TRBJ1-2; D is ambiguous. This receptor was obtained from a human donor who received a COVID-19 vaccine. CDR3 DNA sequence: TGCAGCGTACGGGCAGCTGGCTACACCTTC. Amino acid sequence: CSVRAAGYTF. Variable domain in full (rest from reference TRBV29-1 and TRBJ1-2): SAVISQKPSRDICQRGTSLTIQCQVDSQVTMMFWYRQQPGQSLTLIATANQGSEATYESGFVIDKFPISRPNLTFSTLTVSNMSPEDSSIYLCSVRAAGYTFGSGTRLTVV.